Ten or more counts support the clone carrying this TCR beta chain. TCRdb analysed the 5' RACE reads with MiXCR anew, one entry per CDR3 protein. The data show hundreds of thousands of distinct CDR3 sequences, with 15% to 20% seen just once and about a fifth held by the top ten. This specimen belongs to a study of T-cell memory formation after mild COVID-19. The V end was cut by 0 bases, the J end by 0 bases, with 6 bases between. From germline, CDR1 is SGHRS and CDR2 YFSETQ. The CDR3 has 14 amino acids. The TCR was taken from a man younger than 35 who had mild COVID-19 (a few samples of this study predate the infection). Cell type and time point are not known. The chain links TRBV5-1 to TRBJ2-5; D remains unclear. The sample was PBMCs or a T cell subset sorted from them (not recorded which). In nucleotides, the CDR3 is TGCGCCAGCAGCTTGGGTGACAACCAAGAGACCCAGTACTTC. Translating it yields CASSLGDNQETQYF.